This T cell receptor beta chain was observed in a study of T-cell reconstitution after alpha-beta-depleted transplantation in children. Study results and caveats: At around two months after transplant, the alpha-beta T cells were reportedly derived from several hundred expanded clones that came from non-depleted graft cells. Day-60 TCRbeta diversity that was high in some patients was derived from surviving recipient T cells and thymic progenitors. After one year, T-cell counts and TCRbeta diversity mostly came from new T cells.

The CDR3 covers 15 residues. Trimming removed 5 bases from V and 7 bases from J, with 17 bases in between. Germline V gives CDR1 SGHAT, CDR2 FQNNGV. The table lists this clonotype with a few counts. Its antigen is still unknown. Construction of the TCRbeta library involved unique molecular identifiers. TCRdb independently ran MiXCR on the PCR reads; one entry per CDR3 protein. The sample shows a few hundred thousand distinct CDR3 sequences, about a quarter of them seen only once. This receptor was identified in a boy younger than two with Wiskott-Aldrich syndrome, due to receive a stem cell transplant. This rearrangement joins TRBV11-2 to TRBJ1-4; D gene unclear. This sample comprised PBMCs, obtained before TCRalphabeta/CD19-depleted stem cell transplant. CDR3 protein: CASSPLAGEAEKLFF. The CDR3 bases are TGTGCCAGCAGCCCCCTGGCCGGGGAGGCTGAAAAACTGTTTTTT.